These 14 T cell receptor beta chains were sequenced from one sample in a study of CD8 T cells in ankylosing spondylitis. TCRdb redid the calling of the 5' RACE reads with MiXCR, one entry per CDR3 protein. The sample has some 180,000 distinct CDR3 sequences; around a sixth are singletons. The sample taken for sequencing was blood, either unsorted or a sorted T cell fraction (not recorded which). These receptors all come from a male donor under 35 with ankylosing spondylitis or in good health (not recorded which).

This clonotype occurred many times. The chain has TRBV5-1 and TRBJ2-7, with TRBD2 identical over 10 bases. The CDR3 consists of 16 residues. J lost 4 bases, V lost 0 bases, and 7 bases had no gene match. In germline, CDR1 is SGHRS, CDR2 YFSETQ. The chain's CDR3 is CASSLGPAGGLYEQYV. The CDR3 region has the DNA TGCGCCAGCAGCTTGGGGCCAGCGGGAGGGCTTTACGAGCAGTACGTC.

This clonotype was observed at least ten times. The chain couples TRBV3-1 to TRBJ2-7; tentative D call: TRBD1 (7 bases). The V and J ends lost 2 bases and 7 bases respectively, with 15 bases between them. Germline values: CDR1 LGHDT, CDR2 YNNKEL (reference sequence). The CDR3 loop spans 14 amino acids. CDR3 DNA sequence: TGTGCCAGCAGCCAAATGCGGGACAGAGGGGAGCAGTACTTC. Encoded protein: CASSQMRDRGEQYF.

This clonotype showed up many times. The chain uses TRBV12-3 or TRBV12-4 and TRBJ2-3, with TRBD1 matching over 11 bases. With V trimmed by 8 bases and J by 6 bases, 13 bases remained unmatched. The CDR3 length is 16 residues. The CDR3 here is CASGTRGTGGLDTQYF. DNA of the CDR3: TGTGCCAGCGGAACCCGCGGGACAGGGGGTCTGGATACGCAGTATTTT.

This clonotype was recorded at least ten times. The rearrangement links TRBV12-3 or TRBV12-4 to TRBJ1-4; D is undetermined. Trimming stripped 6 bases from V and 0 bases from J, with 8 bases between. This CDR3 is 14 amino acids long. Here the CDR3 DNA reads TGTGCCAGCAGGGTGGACTCAACTAATGAAAAACTGTTTTTT. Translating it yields CASRVDSTNEKLFF.

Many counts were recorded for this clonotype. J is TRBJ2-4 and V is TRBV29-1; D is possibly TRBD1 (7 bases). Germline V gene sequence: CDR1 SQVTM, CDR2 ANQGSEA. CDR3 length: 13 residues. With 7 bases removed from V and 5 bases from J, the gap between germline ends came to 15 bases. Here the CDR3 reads CSARGTVQNIQYF. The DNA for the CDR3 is TGCAGCGCACGCGGGACAGTACAAAACATTCAGTACTTC.

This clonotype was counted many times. The CDR3 is CASSEKARSSYEQYV. The CDR3 nucleotides read TGTGCCAGCAGTGAAAAGGCAAGGAGCTCCTACGAGCAGTACGTC. This chain joins TRBV6-1 and TRBJ2-7; D gene ambiguous. Trimming cost V 2 bases and J 0 bases, with 11 bases left between them. Germline CDR1 MNHNS, CDR2 SASEGT. This CDR3 has 15 residues.

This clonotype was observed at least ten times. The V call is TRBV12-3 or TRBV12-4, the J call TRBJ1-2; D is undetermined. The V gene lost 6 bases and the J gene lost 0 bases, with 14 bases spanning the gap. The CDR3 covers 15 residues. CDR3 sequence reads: CASSPEVVANYGYTF. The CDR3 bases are TGTGCCAGCAGCCCAGAGGTCGTAGCTAACTATGGCTACACCTTC.

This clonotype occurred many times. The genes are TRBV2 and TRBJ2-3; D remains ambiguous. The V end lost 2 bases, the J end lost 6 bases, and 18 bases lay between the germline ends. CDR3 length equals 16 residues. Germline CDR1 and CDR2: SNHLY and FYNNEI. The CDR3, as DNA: TGTGCCAGCAGTGAACGGTTTGTGACCGAGCTGGATACGCAGTATTTT. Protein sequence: CASSERFVTELDTQYF.

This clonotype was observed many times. CDR3 residues: CASSSSGTGGNEQFF. CDR3 DNA sequence: TGTGCCAGCAGCTCCTCCGGGACAGGGGGAAATGAGCAGTTCTTC. The chain joins TRBV12-3 or TRBV12-4 to TRBJ2-1; TRBD1 matches at 11 bases. J lost 7 bases, V lost 6 bases, and 8 bases had no gene match. The CDR3 loop spans 15 amino acids.

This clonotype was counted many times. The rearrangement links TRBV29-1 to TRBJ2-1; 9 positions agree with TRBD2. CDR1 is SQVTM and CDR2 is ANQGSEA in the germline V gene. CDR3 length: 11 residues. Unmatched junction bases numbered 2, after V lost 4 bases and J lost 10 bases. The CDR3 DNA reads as TGCAGCGTTGGGACTAGCGCCGAGCAGTTCTTC. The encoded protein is CSVGTSAEQFF.

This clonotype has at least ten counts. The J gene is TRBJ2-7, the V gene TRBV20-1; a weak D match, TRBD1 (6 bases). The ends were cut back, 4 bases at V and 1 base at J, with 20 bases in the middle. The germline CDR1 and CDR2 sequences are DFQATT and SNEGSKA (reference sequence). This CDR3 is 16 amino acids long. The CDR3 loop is CSAISPQGVTSYEQYF. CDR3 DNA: TGCAGTGCTATCTCCCCACAGGGCGTCACATCCTACGAGCAGTACTTC.

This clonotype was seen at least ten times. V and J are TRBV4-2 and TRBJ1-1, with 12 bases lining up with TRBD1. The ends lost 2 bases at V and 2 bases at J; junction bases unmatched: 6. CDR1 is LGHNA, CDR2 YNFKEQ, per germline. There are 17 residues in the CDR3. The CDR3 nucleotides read TGTGCCAGCAGCCAACCGGGACAGGGGGCTGGCAACACTGAAGCTTTCTTT. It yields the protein CASSQPGQGAGNTEAFF.

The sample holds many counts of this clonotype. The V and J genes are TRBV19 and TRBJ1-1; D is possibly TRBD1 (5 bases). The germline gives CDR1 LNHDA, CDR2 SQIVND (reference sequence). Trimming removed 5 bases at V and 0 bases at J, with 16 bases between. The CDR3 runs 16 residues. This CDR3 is CASSSNLGALNTEAFF. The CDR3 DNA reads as TGTGCCAGTAGTTCGAACCTAGGGGCGTTGAACACTGAAGCTTTCTTT.

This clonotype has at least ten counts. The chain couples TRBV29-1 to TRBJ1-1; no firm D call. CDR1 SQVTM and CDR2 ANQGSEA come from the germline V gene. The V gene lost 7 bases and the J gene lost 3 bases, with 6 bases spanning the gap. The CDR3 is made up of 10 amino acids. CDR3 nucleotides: TGCAGCGCCGGCGACACTGAAGCTTTCTTT. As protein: CSAGDTEAFF.